What follows are 28 T cell receptor beta chains derived from one specimen sequenced in a study of cytomegalovirus exposure and HLA in healthy donors. Use of 60 Vbeta and 13 Jbeta primers characterized the PCR. TCRdb keeps only in-frame clones here, not all; method: immunoSEQ multiplex PCR. The sample has roughly 150,000 clones, around 67% seen once. Material: PBMCs. All receptors come from a woman younger than 30 in good health and CMV-seronegative.

J is TRBJ2-7 and V is TRBV6-5, with 9 nucleotides matching TRBD1. This CDR3 region has 15 residues. The V and J ends lost 0 bases and 3 bases, in that order; junction bases with no gene match: 3. CDR1 and CDR2 (germline): MNHEY, SVGAGI. Here the CDR3 DNA reads TGTGCCAGCAGTTACTCGGGGACAGGGAACTACGAGCAGTACTTC. Translated: CASSYSGTGNYEQYF.

The gene calls are TRBV11-2 and TRBJ1-4; 9 bases agree with TRBD1. Trimming cost V 4 bases and J 6 bases; bases outside gene matches: 9. Per the germline V gene, CDR1 is SGHAT and CDR2 is FQNNGV. The CDR3 extends over 16 amino acids. Here the CDR3 reads CASSSLPGQGYEKLFF. The CDR3 nucleotides read TGTGCCAGCAGCTCTCTCCCGGGACAGGGATATGAAAAACTGTTTTTT.

This clone showed up just a few times. The chain links TRBV2 to TRBJ2-5, with TRBD1 matching 9 bases. The CDR3 has 15 amino acids. J lost 1 base, V lost 6 bases, and 6 bases had no gene match. Per the germline V gene, CDR1 is SNHLY and CDR2 is FYNNEI. The CDR3 DNA follows: TGTGCCAGCAGCCCCCGGACAGGGGTCCAAGAGACCCAGTACTTC. Encoded protein: CASSPRTGVQETQYF.

This clone was seen more than once but under ten times. The chain joins TRBV2 to TRBJ1-1, with 7 bases identical to TRBD1. CDR1 and CDR2 (germline): SNHLY, FYNNEI. The CDR3 has 14 residues. Unmatched junction bases numbered 6, after V lost 7 bases and J lost 1 base. This chain's CDR3 is CASIFGQANTEAFF. The CDR3 nucleotides are TGTGCCAGCATTTTTGGACAGGCGAACACTGAAGCTTTCTTT.

The chain carries TRBV6-6 and TRBJ1-2; TRBD1 agrees at 10 bases. The CDR3 consists of 14 residues. The ends lost 6 bases at V and 4 bases at J; junction bases unmatched: 5. Germline lookup yields CDR1 MNHNY and CDR2 SVGAGI (reference sequence). The CDR3 loop is CASRGTGEGYGYTF. The CDR3 nucleotides are TGTGCCAGCAGGGGGACAGGGGAGGGCTATGGCTACACCTTC.

The V and J genes are TRBV11-1 and TRBJ2-5; 8 bases align to TRBD1. Trimming removed 6 bases from V and 4 bases from J; junction bases left unmatched: 4. CDR1 is SGHAT and CDR2 is FQDESV in the germline V gene (reference sequence). The CDR3 spans 13 residues. In DNA form, the CDR3 reads TGTGCCAGCAGATCCGACAGGGGAGAGACCCAGTACTTC. Its translation: CASRSDRGETQYF.

This clone was detected only a few times. The chain employs TRBV27 and TRBJ1-2, with D possibly matching TRBD1 (6 bases). The CDR3 is 12 residues long. Germline V gives CDR1 MNHEY, CDR2 SMNVEV (reference sequence). Trimming took off 8 bases at V and 5 bases at J, with 12 bases between the two ends. As DNA, the CDR3 is TGTGCCAGCGGTGACAGGCAATATGGCTACACCTTC. Protein product: CASGDRQYGYTF.

V and J are TRBV21-1 and TRBJ2-7; the listed D gene, TRBD1, was not tested against the DNA. TRBV21-1 is shown as a pseudogene. The CDR3 is 17 residues long. For the CDR3, the DNA is TGTGCCAGCAGCCGAAGGATAACAGGGGTTAATCTGTACGAGCAGTACGTC. Encoded protein: CASSRRITGVNLYEQYV.

The rearrangement joins TRBV11-3 to TRBJ2-7; 9 nucleotides line up with TRBD1. CDR1 SGHNT and CDR2 YENEEA come from the germline V gene. The CDR3 length is 14 residues. Germline trimming cut 5 bases from V and 5 bases from J; bases unmatched to any gene: 7. CDR3: CASSLGQGLDEQYF. The CDR3 DNA reads TGTGCCAGCAGCCTCGGACAGGGGCTGGACGAGCAGTACTTC.

This rearrangement joins TRBV29-1 to TRBJ2-3; 9 nucleotides agree with TRBD2. The V segment lost 7 bases and the J segment 4 bases; nucleotides outside the gene matches: 9. Germline values: CDR1 SQVTM, CDR2 ANQGSEA. The CDR3 spans 14 residues. This chain's CDR3 is CSEWSGRRADTQYF. The CDR3 nucleotides read TGCAGCGAGTGGAGCGGGAGGCGTGCAGATACGCAGTATTTT.

The chain employs TRBV5-4 and TRBJ1-2, with TRBD1 as a possible D gene (6 bases). V dropped 4 bases and J dropped 0 bases, with 19 bases sitting between them. Germline loops: CDR1 SGHNT, CDR2 YYREEE (reference sequence). The CDR3 runs 17 residues. CDR3 nucleotide sequence: TGTGCCAGCAGCCTGCCTCAGGGGCCTACGACTAACTATGGCTACACCTTC. Translating it yields CASSLPQGPTTNYGYTF.

This chain uses TRBV7-9 with TRBJ2-1; 7 nucleotides agree with TRBD1. CDR3 length: 13 residues. After removal of 6 bases from V and 7 bases from J, the junction contained 6 bases not matched to a gene. Germline assignment: CDR1 SEHNR and CDR2 FQNEAQ (reference sequence). The CDR3 sequence: CASSRQGLNEQFF. The CDR3 DNA reads TGTGCCAGCAGTCGACAGGGTTTGAATGAGCAGTTCTTC.

This clone was counted only a few times. The V and J genes are TRBV19 and TRBJ1-1; 8 bases are a match to TRBD1. The J segment lost 4 bases and the V segment lost 3 bases, leaving 16 bases of the junction unmatched. Looked up from germline, CDR1 is LNHDA and CDR2 is SQIVND (reference sequence). The CDR3 loop spans 18 amino acids. CDR3 protein: CASSMSPRQGWVRTEAFF. CDR3 DNA: TGTGCCAGTAGTATGTCCCCCCGACAGGGGTGGGTTCGCACTGAAGCTTTCTTT.

The gene calls are TRBV6-1 and TRBJ2-3, with D tentatively TRBD2 (6 bases). This CDR3 has 18 amino acids. Per germline, CDR1 MNHNS and CDR2 SASEGT. V shed 1 base and J shed 1 base, with 18 bases lying between them. For the CDR3, the DNA is TGTGCCAGCAGTGAAGGCTCGTCGCTAGCGAGTCGCACAGATACGCAGTATTTT. This codes for CASSEGSSLASRTDTQYF.

V and J are TRBV7-8 and TRBJ1-4; 8 nucleotides line up with TRBD1. Trimming cost V 5 bases and J 4 bases; bases outside gene matches: 6. The CDR3 has 15 residues. CDR1 and CDR2 (germline): SGHVS, FQNEAQ. In DNA form, the CDR3 reads TGTGCCAGCAGCCCAACGACAGGGGTTAATGAAAAACTGTTTTTT. It encodes CASSPTTGVNEKLFF.

The chain couples TRBV5-8 to TRBJ1-6; TRBD1 might be the D (6 bases). V shed 4 bases and J shed 9 bases, with 20 bases lying between them. The V gene's germline CDR1 is SGHTS and CDR2 YDEGEE. The CDR3 is 16 amino acids. The CDR3 bases are TGTGCCAGCAGCAAAGCCACACAGGGCTGGCGTTCACCCCTCCACTTT. It codes for CASSKATQGWRSPLHF.

V and J are TRBV6-5 and TRBJ1-1; the D is unclear. Trimming removed 0 bases at V and 5 bases at J, with 7 bases between. In germline, CDR1 is MNHEY, CDR2 SVGAGI. The CDR3 loop spans 13 amino acids. The chain's CDR3 is CASSYSSRTEAFF. CDR3 bases: TGTGCCAGCAGTTACTCGAGCCGGACTGAAGCTTTCTTT.

V gene TRBV4-1 combines with J gene TRBJ2-1, with D perhaps matching TRBD2 (5 bases). The CDR3 is 16 amino acids. The germline V gene encodes CDR1 MGHRA and CDR2 YSYEKL. Trimming shortened V by 0 bases and J by 9 bases, and 18 bases separated the two germline ends. The CDR3 region has the DNA TGCGCCAGCAGCCAAGATCTCCCGAGACCTAGCAGTGAGCAGTTCTTC. It encodes CASSQDLPRPSSEQFF.

The chain has TRBV2 and TRBJ1-2; 10 bases agree with TRBD1. The CDR3 runs 15 residues. Trimming at V came to 5 bases and at J to 7 bases, leaving 10 bases not matched to a gene. The germline V gene encodes CDR1 SNHLY and CDR2 FYNNEI. This CDR3 reads CASSRSGTGVFGYTF. The DNA of the CDR3 is TGTGCCAGCAGTCGATCCGGGACAGGGGTTTTTGGCTACACCTTC.

This clone was detected only a few times. V gene TRBV6-4 combines with J gene TRBJ1-2; D not certain. The CDR3 consists of 12 residues. V was shortened by 6 bases and J by 7 bases, with 12 bases between the two germline ends. CDR1 is MRHNA and CDR2 is SNTAGT in the germline V gene. Here the CDR3 DNA reads TGTGCCAGCAGCGACGTGGCAGGTGGCTACACCTTC. This codes for CASSDVAGGYTF.

The CDR3 sequence: CASSYQGNTEAFF. CDR3 bases: TGTGCCAGCTCGTATCAGGGGAACACTGAAGCTTTCTTT. The chain is built from TRBV18 and TRBJ1-1, with a possible D match to TRBD1 (5 bases). This CDR3 contains 13 residues. Trimming left V 6 bases short and J 1 base short, with 9 bases between. CDR1 and CDR2 from the germline V gene are KGHSH and LQKENI.

The CDR3 region has the DNA TGTGCCAGCAGACCGCAGGGAACGAACACCGGGGAGCTGTTTTTT. Its protein is CASRPQGTNTGELFF. This chain connects TRBV6-6 to TRBJ2-2; maybe TRBD1 (5 bases). Germline V gene sequence: CDR1 MNHNY, CDR2 SVGAGI (reference sequence). The CDR3 has 15 residues. The ends were cut back, 6 bases at V and 0 bases at J, with 11 bases in the middle.

This clone was observed once. The chain uses TRBV5-1 and TRBJ2-2; possible D gene TRBD2, 5 bases. Germline-derived CDR1 and CDR2 are SGHRS and YFSETQ. Trimming took off 0 bases at V and 2 bases at J, with 8 bases between the two ends. The CDR3 totals 15 residues. The CDR3 loop is CASSLGTFNTGELFF. DNA of the CDR3: TGCGCCAGCAGCTTGGGGACTTTTAACACCGGGGAGCTGTTTTTT.

The chain employs TRBV18 and TRBJ1-2; no clear D gene. Trimming removed 2 bases at V and 2 bases at J, with 12 bases between. Germline-derived CDR1 and CDR2 are KGHSH and LQKENI. CDR3 length equals 15 residues. CDR3 sequence (DNA): TGTGCCAGCTCACCAAAACCCGACACAAACTATGGCTACACCTTC. Residues: CASSPKPDTNYGYTF.

A few counts support this clone. The rearrangement links TRBV5-1 to TRBJ2-2; TRBD1 matches 8 bases. Germline CDR1 and CDR2: SGHRS and YFSETQ. The V gene end was trimmed by 4 bases and the J gene end by 6 bases; junction bases not matched to a gene: 11. The CDR3 is 16 residues long. The CDR3 bases are TGCGCCAGCAGCGGTGGGACAGGTTTTAACGCCGGGGAGCTGTTTTTT. Encoded protein: CASSGGTGFNAGELFF.

This chain links TRBV2 with TRBJ1-2; TRBD1 agrees at 9 bases. CDR3 length: 12 amino acids. Germline V gives CDR1 SNHLY, CDR2 FYNNEI. V was pared by 4 bases and J by 8 bases, with 2 bases of the junction left unmatched. The CDR3 region is CASSGTGEGYTF. The CDR3 bases are TGTGCCAGCAGTGGGACAGGGGAAGGCTACACCTTC.

As concerns this clone: This sample includes further DNA sequences coding for the same CDR3. The chain joins TRBV2 to TRBJ1-1; TRBD1 aligns across 8 bases. Germline V lookup: CDR1 SNHLY, CDR2 FYNNEI. This CDR3 is 15 amino acids long. The V and J ends lost 7 bases and 4 bases, in that order; junction bases with no gene match: 11. The CDR3 spells CASTEGQGAITEAFF. As DNA, the CDR3 is TGTGCCAGCACCGAGGGGCAGGGGGCGATCACTGAAGCTTTCTTT.

The CDR3 DNA reads as TGCGCCAGCAGCTGGAGGGCAGGTACCTACGAGCAGTACTTC. It codes for CASSWRAGTYEQYF. The chain joins TRBV5-1 to TRBJ2-5; D possibly corresponds to TRBD2 (6 bases). The last part of the DNA fits TRBJ2-7 better; the J call may be wrong. The CDR3 runs to 14 residues. The germline V gene has CDR1 SGHRS and CDR2 YFSETQ.